These 9 T cell receptor beta chains share one sample of origin, sequenced in a study of regulatory T cells in long-lasting Graves disease. Indicated time point: newly diagnosed GD, antithyroid drugs for less than 3 months. Isolated PBMC RNA provided the starting material for the TCR library. Combining iRepertoire HTBI primers with Arm-PCR of CDR3 regions, the authors built TCR beta libraries. TCRdb passed the multiplex PCR reads through MiXCR, listing each CDR3 protein once. The top ten hold around 20% of the sample, which has about 200,000 distinct CDR3 sequences, 15% to 20% seen once. Here the sequenced sample was peripheral blood mononuclear cells (PBMCs), taken at new diagnosis, from a patient treated with antithyroid drugs. All receptors come from a female donor with Graves disease.

A remark on this clonotype: This may be a read error, as it is one base from a much larger clone. The V and J genes are TRBV18 and TRBJ2-5, with D tentatively TRBD2 (5 bases). The CDR3 has 14 amino acids. Germline V gene lookup returns CDR1 KGHSH and CDR2 LQKENI. The CDR3 protein is CASPPPEAQETQYF. CDR3 in DNA: TGTGCCAGCCCACCACCGGAGGCGCAAGAGACCCAGTACTTC.

This clonotype was observed at least ten times. The chain recombines TRBV20-1 with TRBJ2-3; D not resolved. Germline loops: CDR1 DFQATT, CDR2 SNEGSKA (reference sequence). V gave up 2 bases and J gave up 2 bases, with 11 bases separating them. The CDR3 runs 14 residues. CDR3 bases: TGCAGTGCTAGATCCCAGGTTTTCACAGATACGCAGTATTTT. Translation: CSARSQVFTDTQYF.

This clonotype was observed at least ten times. J is TRBJ2-4 and V is TRBV7-8; the match to TRBD1 covers 7 bases. Germline V gives CDR1 SGHVS, CDR2 FQNEAQ. V trimming: 8 bases; J trimming: 3 bases; junction bases outside the gene matches: 7. CDR3 length equals 14 residues. The CDR3 region is CASSPRDSKNIQYF. In nucleotides, the CDR3 is TGTGCCAGCTCCCCACGGGACAGCAAAAACATTCAGTACTTC. Based on the CDR3 plus reference TRBV7-8 and TRBJ2-4, the full variable domain is GAGVSQSPRYKVAKRGQDVALRCDPISGHVSLFWYQQALGQGPEFLTYFQNEAQLDKSGLPSDRFFAERPEGSVSTLKIQRTQQEDSAVYLCASSPRDSKNIQYFGAGTRLSVL.

This clonotype has a count of ten or more. The rearrangement joins TRBV5-5 to TRBJ2-5; no clear D. Trimming took 5 bases from V and 3 from J, leaving 11 bases between them. Germline V gene sequence: CDR1 SGHKS, CDR2 YYEKEE (reference sequence). The length of the CDR3 is 13 residues. The CDR3 DNA is TGTGCCAGCAGAGTTCTCAGCAAAGAGACCCAGTACTTC. Amino acid sequence: CASRVLSKETQYF.

This clonotype was counted many times. This chain joins TRBV28 and TRBJ2-3, with D uncertain. The ends were cut back, 5 bases at V and 2 bases at J, with 8 bases in the middle. Per germline, CDR1 MDHEN and CDR2 SYDVKM. CDR3 size: 13 residues. The CDR3 sequence is CASSGDVTDTQYF. DNA of the CDR3: TGTGCCAGCAGTGGAGATGTCACAGATACGCAGTATTTT.

This clonotype was counted many times. CDR3 loop: CASSLATGQPQHF. The CDR3 DNA reads TGTGCCAGCAGCTTAGCCACCGGACAGCCCCAGCATTTT. The V gene is TRBV11-2, the J gene TRBJ1-5; no clear D. The CDR3 contains 13 residues. V lost 1 base to trimming and J lost 7 bases, with 8 bases between them. The germline V gene has CDR1 SGHAT and CDR2 FQNNGV.

This clonotype was detected ten times or more. The V gene is TRBV6-1, the J gene TRBJ2-7; D unresolved. Deletions cut 4 bases from V and 4 bases from J, with 14 bases between. Per germline, CDR1 MNHNS and CDR2 SASEGT. This CDR3 comprises 14 residues. The CDR3 loop is CASSVVSQSYEQYF. In DNA form, the CDR3 reads TGTGCCAGCAGTGTGGTCTCACAGAGTTACGAGCAGTACTTC.

Only a few counts were recorded for this clonotype. The V gene is TRBV19, the J gene TRBJ2-7, with TRBD2 matching over 12 bases. Germline lookup yields CDR1 LNHDA and CDR2 SQIVND (reference sequence). The CDR3 length is 16 residues. Unmatched junction bases numbered 7, after V lost 5 bases and J lost 2 bases. This chain's CDR3 is CASSPRLAGAPYEQYF. The CDR3 nucleotides are TGTGCCAGTAGTCCGAGACTAGCGGGGGCCCCCTACGAGCAGTACTTC. The full variable domain, rest sourced from reference TRBV19 and TRBJ2-7, is DGGITQSPKYLFRKEGQNVTLSCEQNLNHDAMYWYRQDPGQGLRLIYYSQIVNDFQKGDIAEGYSVSREKKESFPLTVTSAQKNPTAFYLCASSPRLAGAPYEQYFGPGTRLTVT.

This rearrangement joins TRBV6-1 to TRBJ2-7; no reliable D call. The CDR3 spans 12 residues. Trimming cost V 6 bases and J 6 bases, with 12 bases left between them. Germline loops: CDR1 MNHNS, CDR2 SASEGT. As DNA, the CDR3 is TGTGCCAGCAGACGCGCCAGGCTCGAGCAGTACTTC. Translation: CASRRARLEQYF.